The 27 T cell receptor beta chains presented below share a single source sample, sequenced in a study of cytomegalovirus exposure and HLA in healthy donors. Sequencing used immunoSEQ multiplex PCR; TCRdb keeps in-frame clones, though not all of them. Among around 150,000 clones listed, about 96% were seen once. Sequences were obtained from PBMCs. These receptors were taken from a woman younger than 35 in good health and CMV-seronegative.

V gene TRBV11-2 combines with J gene TRBJ2-5; D ambiguous. CDR3 size: 14 residues. V was pared by 3 bases and J by 3 bases, with 11 bases between. CDR1 and CDR2 from the germline V gene are SGHAT and FQNNGV. The CDR3 spells CASSFWSSKETQYF. CDR3 nucleotides: TGTGCCAGCAGCTTTTGGTCCAGTAAAGAGACCCAGTACTTC.

The chain uses TRBV21-1 and TRBJ2-7; the tabulated D call, TRBD2, remains unverified against the DNA. TRBV21-1 is termed a pseudogene. This CDR3 is 13 amino acids long. The CDR3 DNA reads as TGTGCCAGCAGTCGGGGTTGTCTCTACGAGCAGTACTTC. It is translated as CASSRGCLYEQYF.

This clone was detected once. The chain employs TRBV11-2 and TRBJ2-2; 8 bases line up with TRBD1. Germline assignment: CDR1 SGHAT and CDR2 FQNNGV. The V segment lost 0 bases and the J segment 1 base; nucleotides outside the gene matches: 1. The CDR3 runs 16 residues. This CDR3 is CASSLDGTGNTGELFF. The CDR3 nucleotides read TGTGCCAGCAGCTTAGATGGGACAGGGAACACCGGGGAGCTGTTTTTT. The full variable domain, completed using reference TRBV11-2 and TRBJ2-2, is EAGVAQSPRYKIIEKRQSVAFWCNPISGHATLYWYQQILGQGPKLLIQFQNNGVVDDSQLPKDRFSAERLKGVDSTLKIQPAKLEDSAVYLCASSLDGTGNTGELFFGEGSRLTVL.

The chain links TRBV29-1 to TRBJ2-2, with 9 bases matching TRBD1. CDR3 length: 14 amino acids. Losses at the gene ends were 5 bases for V and 2 bases for J; bases not matched to a gene: 3. CDR1 is SQVTM and CDR2 is ANQGSEA in the germline V gene. Written as DNA, the CDR3 is TGCAGCGTTTTGGACAGGGGAAACACCGGGGAGCTGTTTTTT. Translating it yields CSVLDRGNTGELFF.

The genes are TRBV5-4 and TRBJ1-2; a possible D gene is TRBD1 (5 bases). CDR3 length: 14 amino acids. The germline gives CDR1 SGHNT, CDR2 YYREEE (reference sequence). Between the trimmed V and J ends, which lost 0 bases and 1 base, there was a span of 7 bases. Here the CDR3 reads CASSLDQGNYGYTF. The CDR3 DNA is TGTGCCAGCAGCTTGGATCAGGGTAACTATGGCTACACCTTC.

This chain connects TRBV6-1 to TRBJ1-2, with D possibly being TRBD1 (5 bases). The V end was cut by 6 bases, the J end by 1 base, with 9 bases between. The CDR3 is made up of 13 amino acids. Germline-derived CDR1 and CDR2 are MNHNS and SASEGT. DNA of the CDR3: TGTGCCAGCAGAGGACAAGATAACTATGGCTACACCTTC. It translates to CASRGQDNYGYTF.

The V gene is TRBV5-4, the J gene TRBJ2-7; 9 bases are a match to TRBD1. Losses at the gene ends were 5 bases for V and 6 bases for J; bases not matched to a gene: 6. The CDR3 runs 13 residues. CDR1 is SGHNT, CDR2 YYREEE, per germline (reference sequence). CDR3 sequence: CASRGTGGGEQYF. Written as DNA, the CDR3 is TGTGCCAGCAGGGGAACAGGGGGCGGCGAGCAGTACTTC.

The gene calls are TRBV2 and TRBJ2-7, with D tentatively TRBD1 (5 bases). The CDR3 contains 14 residues. The ends were cut back, 6 bases at V and 2 bases at J, with 14 bases in the middle. The germline V gene encodes CDR1 SNHLY and CDR2 FYNNEI. The CDR3 loop is CASRVTAMAYEQYF. DNA for the CDR3: TGTGCCAGCAGGGTGACAGCGATGGCCTACGAGCAGTACTTC.

This clone was seen a few times. The V and J genes are TRBV11-2 and TRBJ1-2; perhaps TRBD1 as D (5 bases). The CDR3 consists of 13 residues. Trimming removed 5 bases at V and 6 bases at J, with 13 bases between. Per germline, CDR1 SGHAT and CDR2 FQNNGV. The CDR3 DNA is TGTGCCAGCAGCATAGGGGCAGGTCATGGCTACACCTTC. This sequence encodes CASSIGAGHGYTF.

The V gene is TRBV19, the J gene TRBJ1-5; tentatively, D is TRBD1 (6 bases). This CDR3 contains 16 residues. Trimming pared 1 base from V and 3 bases from J, leaving 13 bases between. The germline gives CDR1 LNHDA, CDR2 SQIVND (reference sequence). The DNA for the CDR3 is TGTGCCAGTAGTATAGTGGCGGGGGCAAACAATCAGCCCCAGCATTTT. Residues: CASSIVAGANNQPQHF.

The chain joins TRBV21-1 to TRBJ1-5. TRBV21-1 is a pseudogene locus. The CDR3 sequence is 13 residues long. The CDR3 here is CASSKAGGQPQHF. The CDR3 bases are TGTGCCAGCAGCAAAGCGGGGGGTCAGCCCCAGCATTTT.

This chain connects TRBV2 to TRBJ1-2; tentative D call: TRBD1 (5 bases). Trimming left V 6 bases short and J 2 bases short, with 19 bases between. Per the germline V gene, CDR1 is SNHLY and CDR2 is FYNNEI. The CDR3 extends over 16 amino acids. DNA of the CDR3: TGTGCCAGCAGCGGTGGGTCCCGACAGAGCAACTATGGCTACACCTTC. Encoded protein: CASSGGSRQSNYGYTF.

This clone was picked up one time. This sequence joins TRBV10-3 and TRBJ1-5; 9 nucleotides align to TRBD1. The CDR3 sequence is 15 residues long. The trim removed 10 bases at V and 3 bases at J, leaving 10 bases unmatched. Germline assignment: CDR1 ENHRY and CDR2 SYGVKD. The CDR3 coding sequence is TGTGCCACCAGACAGGGGGATATGGACAATCAGCCCCAGCATTTT. Translated: CATRQGDMDNQPQHF.

Details on this clone: A read error may produce the germline difference seen at one junction end. V usage is TRBV30 and J usage is TRBJ1-3, with D possibly TRBD1 on 5 matching bases. The germline V gene has CDR1 GTSNPN and CDR2 SVGIG (reference sequence). The CDR3 consists of 18 residues. CDR3 DNA sequence: TGTGCATGGAGTACTTCAGGGCCCGTCTACGGCTCTGGAAACACCATATATTTT. As protein: CAWSTSGPVYGSGNTIYF.

The rearrangement uses TRBV10-3 and TRBJ2-7; a possible D gene is TRBD2 (6 bases). CDR1 is ENHRY and CDR2 is SYGVKD in the germline V gene. Trimming stripped 8 bases from V and 3 bases from J, with 8 bases between. CDR3 length: 11 amino acids. Here the CDR3 reads CAIGDFYEQYF. The CDR3, as DNA: TGTGCCATCGGGGACTTCTACGAGCAGTACTTC.

V gene TRBV7-2 combines with J gene TRBJ1-1; perhaps TRBD1 as D (6 bases). V was shortened by 1 base and J by 2 bases, with 20 bases between the two germline ends. This CDR3 has 18 amino acids. Germline CDR1 is SGHTA and CDR2 is FQGNSA. The CDR3 coding sequence is TGTGCCAGCAGCTTAGGCGTGTGGGGGCTGGGTCGAAACACTGAAGCTTTCTTT. This translates into CASSLGVWGLGRNTEAFF.

V gene TRBV18 combines with J gene TRBJ2-7; 7 bases align to TRBD1. Trimming cost V 2 bases and J 7 bases; bases outside gene matches: 5. The CDR3 length is 13 residues. CDR1 is KGHSH, CDR2 LQKENI, per germline. The CDR3 loop reads CASSPDRAGEQYF. CDR3 sequence (DNA): TGTGCCAGCTCACCAGACAGGGCCGGGGAGCAGTACTTC.

V usage is TRBV15 and J usage is TRBJ1-5; D not certain. The germline V gene has CDR1 LNHNV and CDR2 YYDKDF (reference sequence). Trimming removed 3 bases from V and 1 base from J, with 10 bases in between. The length of the CDR3 is 15 residues. The CDR3 region is CATSRSVSSNQPQHF. The CDR3 DNA reads TGTGCCACCAGCAGGTCCGTTTCGAGCAATCAGCCCCAGCATTTT.

This clone was picked up one time. The rearrangement joins TRBV18 to TRBJ2-5, with D perhaps matching TRBD1 (5 bases). CDR3 size: 13 residues. V shed 3 bases and J shed 2 bases, with 7 bases lying between them. Looked up from germline, CDR1 is KGHSH and CDR2 is LQKENI. The CDR3 protein is CASSPDRQETQYF. In DNA, the CDR3 is TGTGCCAGCTCACCCGACAGACAAGAGACCCAGTACTTC.

The chain recombines TRBV19 with TRBJ1-1, with D hard to call. The CDR3 is made up of 14 amino acids. Looked up from germline, CDR1 is LNHDA and CDR2 is SQIVND (reference sequence). V lost 6 bases to trimming and J lost 1 base, with 12 bases between them. The CDR3 DNA is TGTGCCAGTAGCACCGGTTCGCGGAACACTGAAGCTTTCTTT. It codes for CASSTGSRNTEAFF.

This chain connects TRBV18 to TRBJ2-2; no clear D gene. This CDR3 contains 15 residues. Trimming took off 3 bases at V and 0 bases at J, with 8 bases between the two ends. Germline lookup yields CDR1 KGHSH and CDR2 LQKENI. CDR3 sequence: CASSPRSANTGELFF. The CDR3 nucleotides are TGTGCCAGCTCACCCCGGTCCGCGAACACCGGGGAGCTGTTTTTT.

The genes are TRBV4-1 and TRBJ2-1, with 7 nucleotides matching TRBD2. CDR1 is MGHRA, CDR2 YSYEKL, per germline. The CDR3 is 16 residues long. V lost 1 base to trimming and J lost 2 bases; unmatched junction nucleotides: 5. The CDR3 loop is CASSQVGRGAYNEQFF. The CDR3 bases are TGCGCCAGCAGCCAAGTGGGGAGGGGAGCCTACAATGAGCAGTTCTTC.

The chain recombines TRBV30 with TRBJ2-3; 7 positions agree with TRBD1. Germline assignment: CDR1 GTSNPN and CDR2 SVGIG (reference sequence). The J segment lost 1 base and the V segment lost 5 bases, leaving 0 bases of the junction unmatched. The CDR3 spans 12 residues. The CDR3 sequence: CAWGQGTDTQYF. The CDR3 region has the DNA TGTGCCTGGGGACAGGGCACAGATACGCAGTATTTT.

The V gene is TRBV9, the J gene TRBJ2-5; 8 bases map to TRBD2. V shed 6 bases and J 4 bases; nucleotides not matched to a gene: 11. CDR1 is SGDLS, CDR2 YYNGEE, per germline. The CDR3 contains 15 residues. The CDR3 loop reads CASNSGTGGRETQYF. The CDR3, as DNA: TGTGCCAGCAACTCGGGAACGGGGGGGCGAGAGACCCAGTACTTC.

J is TRBJ2-1 and V is TRBV25-1, with a tentative D call TRBD2 (5 bases). CDR1 MGHDK and CDR2 SYGVNS come from the germline V gene. Between the trimmed V and J ends, which lost 5 bases and 0 bases, there was a span of 17 bases. The CDR3 loop spans 17 amino acids. CDR3 DNA sequence: TGTGCCAGCAGTCCGCACCCGCGGGCAAGCTCCTACAATGAGCAGTTCTTC. Its protein is CASSPHPRASSYNEQFF.

The CDR3 here is CASSERTTSNEKLFF. CDR3 sequence (DNA): TGTGCCAGCAGTGAAAGGACAACATCTAATGAAAAACTGTTTTTT. This chain uses TRBV2 with TRBJ1-4; D may be TRBD1 (5 bases). The germline gives CDR1 SNHLY, CDR2 FYNNEI. The CDR3 is 15 residues long. V lost 2 bases and J 3 bases, leaving 10 bases between the germline ends.

The genes are TRBV6-6 and TRBJ2-7; TRBD2 aligns across 8 bases. Germline V gives CDR1 MNHNY, CDR2 SVGAGI (reference sequence). Trimming at V came to 6 bases and at J to 3 bases, leaving 4 bases not matched to a gene. CDR3 length: 13 residues. This chain's CDR3 is CASRLGGDYEQYF. CDR3 bases: TGTGCCAGCAGGCTCGGGGGGGACTACGAGCAGTACTTC.